This TCR beta chain was documented in a study of T cell responses to AZD1222 COVID-19 vaccine. Study-level findings and limits: Dominant at 160-218 and 743-854, vaccine-associated CD4 TCRs also spanned spike.

V lost 3 bases, J lost 8 bases, and 5 bases stayed unmatched. The CDR3 contains 15 residues. Germline lookup yields CDR1 LNHNV and CDR2 YYDKDF (reference sequence). Sequencing was performed with immunoSEQ multiplex PCR; in TCRdb, only in-frame clones are kept and a portion is missing. The table lists around 100,000 clones, about 86% of them singletons, with around a sixth in the top ten. In regard to this clone: Its antigen remains unidentified.

Specimen: peripheral blood, collected on day 0 of AZD1222 vaccination. This sequence joins TRBV15 and TRBJ2-1, with 12 bases fitting TRBD2. The clonotype comes from an adult in good health. The CDR3 DNA follows: TGTGCCACCAGCAGCCATGGGACTAGCGGGTATGAGCAGTTCTTC. Its translation is CATSSHGTSGYEQFF.